This T cell receptor beta chain was sequenced during a study of T cell repertoires in cytomegalovirus infection. Study-wide background: Both CMV infection and a matching HLA type were indicated by public TCR beta signatures.

One entry per CDR3 protein results from TCRdb running MiXCR on the reads. In the table there are 210,000 or so distinct CDR3 sequences, approximately 7% of which are singletons. This clonotype occurred many times. Its target is unknown. Study-wide results and caveats: CMV carriers with the relevant HLA were identified by cumulative public TCR beta family frequency.

V lost 5 bases and J lost 0, with 5 bases in between. The CDR3 sequence is 14 residues long. CDR1 is SGHTA, CDR2 FQGNSA, per germline. The clonotype was recovered from a human donor in good health (CMV status not recorded). Some clones in this sample may be carry-over from other donors' samples. The sample comprised PBMCs. The chain combines TRBV7-2 with TRBJ2-6; D remains ambiguous. CDR3 sequence reads: CASSLDSGANVLTF. The CDR3 bases are TGTGCCAGCAGCCTCGACTCTGGGGCCAACGTCCTGACTTTC.